The rows below give T cell receptor beta chains drawn from one sample of a study of cytomegalovirus exposure and HLA in healthy donors. This table comes from immunoSEQ multiplex PCR, and its TCRdb copy is limited to in-frame clones, with some not included. The table records 170,000 or so clones, over 75% of them present only once. Sequencing was done on a sample of PBMCs. The receptors here all came from a woman in her fifties or sixties in good health and CMV-seronegative. Both conserved end residues are part of each CDR3. D genes are given only for firm matches. Size is stated for part of the rows, as once, few or many counts, or as a class when the clone is expanded.

TRBV27	-	-	TRBJ2-3	CASSLGQGTDTQYF	TGTGCCAGCAGTTTGGGTCAGGGTACAGATACGCAGTATTTT
TRBV4-3	-	-	TRBJ2-6	CASSQEPGQGNSGANVLTF	TGCGCCAGCAGCCAAGAGCCGGGTCAGGGAAACTCTGGGGCCAACGTCCTGACTTTC
TRBV27	-	TRBD1	TRBJ2-1	CASSFSPRTGPSSYNEQFF	TGTGCCAGCAGTTTCTCCCCTAGGACAGGGCCTAGCTCCTACAATGAGCAGTTCTTC
TRBV28	-	-	TRBJ2-7	CASTTMGRAYEQYF	TGTGCCAGCACCACGATGGGCAGAGCCTACGAGCAGTACTTC
TRBV4-3	few	-	TRBJ2-6	CASSQDHQTTGANVLTF	TGCGCCAGCAGCCAAGATCACCAGACAACTGGGGCCAACGTCCTGACTTTC
TRBV10-1	-	-	TRBJ1-1	CASRGDTGCTEAFF	TGCGCCAGCAGGGGGGATACAGGGTGTACTGAAGCTTTCTTT
TRBV29-1	-	TRBD2	TRBJ2-1	CSVLGLAGYNEQFF	TGCAGCGTTTTGGGACTAGCGGGGTACAATGAGCAGTTCTTC
TRBV27	-	TRBD1	TRBJ2-1	CASSFRDRGLGEQFF	TGTGCCAGCAGTTTCCGGGACAGGGGCTTGGGAGAGCAGTTCTTC
TRBV10-3	few	-	TRBJ2-7	CAVGRGGDEQYF	TGTGCCGTCGGAAGGGGAGGAGACGAGCAGTACTTC
TRBV5-4	-	-	TRBJ1-2	CASSLADRTYGYTF	TGTGCCAGCAGTTTGGCCGACAGGACCTATGGCTACACCTTC
TRBV28	-	-	TRBJ1-2	CASSSSGVGGYTF	TGTGCCAGCTCCAGCTCGGGGGTTGGGGGCTACACCTTC
TRBV4-3	-	-	TRBJ2-3	CASSQDAQTPFRDTQYF	TGCGCCAGCAGCCAAGATGCACAAACGCCCTTTCGAGATACGCAGTATTTT
TRBV30	-	-	TRBJ1-1	CACKGDTEAFF	TGTGCCTGTAAGGGGGACACTGAAGCTTTCTTT
TRBV15	-	-	TRBJ2-5	CATSRDGGANQETQYF	TGTGCCACCAGCAGAGATGGGGGGGCGAACCAAGAGACCCAGTACTTC
TRBV7-3	-	TRBD2	TRBJ2-7	CASSSAPGQRESYEQYF	TGTGCCAGCAGCTCGGCCCCAGGGCAGCGGGAGTCCTACGAGCAGTACTTC
TRBV5-6	few	TRBD1	TRBJ1-4	CASRGQLNEKLFF	TGTGCCAGCAGGGGACAGCTAAATGAAAAACTGTTTTTT
TRBV5-1	few	TRBD2	TRBJ2-3	CASSLVGLAGGLVTDTQYF	TGCGCCAGCAGCTTGGTCGGCCTAGCGGGGGGCCTGGTCACAGATACGCAGTATTTT
TRBV2	-	-	TRBJ2-7	CASSAREHFSYEQYF	TGTGCCAGCAGTGCGAGGGAGCATTTCTCCTACGAGCAGTACTTC
TRBV5-8	-	-	TRBJ1-5	CASNLARMDQPQHF	TGTGCCAGCAACCTAGCTAGAATGGATCAGCCCCAGCATTTT
TRBV7-2	-	-	TRBJ1-5	CASSLDPNSNQPQHF	TGTGCCAGCAGCTTAGACCCTAATAGCAATCAGCCCCAGCATTTT
TRBV7-2	-	TRBD1	TRBJ1-2	CASSSGQGYGYTF	TGTGCCAGCAGCTCCGGACAGGGTTATGGCTACACCTTC
TRBV6-5	-	TRBD2	TRBJ2-1	CASSPTSGRAGEQFF	TGTGCCAGCAGCCCAACTAGCGGGAGGGCCGGTGAGCAGTTCTTC